This note documents a single T cell receptor (beta chain) sequence. The antigen remains unidentified. This entry is derived from a study of graft-versus-host responses after intestinal transplantation. Points from the study as a whole: GvH clones surfaced in recipient marrow, some emerging earlier in ileum or blood.

CDR1 and CDR2 (germline): SEHNR, FQNEAQ (reference sequence). Trimming removed 1 base from V and 2 bases from J; junction bases left unmatched: 2. This CDR3 comprises 14 residues. The assay was immunoSEQ multiplex PCR, and TCRdb's table has in-frame clones only and misses some. The sample holds some 25,000 clones, around 94% seen once. The V and J genes are TRBV7-9 and TRBJ2-7; the match to TRBD1 covers 7 bases. The material sequenced was PBMCs, taken just over 29 days after intestinal transplant. The sequence was obtained from a human patient who received an intestinal transplant, so some T cells may come from the graft donor. The CDR3 sequence is CASSLEGQPYEQYF. The CDR3 DNA reads TGTGCCAGCAGCTTAGAGGGACAGCCCTACGAGCAGTACTTC.